This TCR beta chain came from a study of shared clonotypes between healthy human individuals. Points from the study as a whole: Unshared clonotypes carried lower generation probabilities than those common to all four donors.

Method: immunoSEQ multiplex PCR; TCRdb's copy keeps in-frame clones and lacks some. The table records over a million clones, nearly 99% of them present only once. Note on this clone: Its antigen remains unidentified.

Germline lookup yields CDR1 SGHRS and CDR2 YFSETQ. This CDR3 spans 17 amino acids. V lost 0 bases to trimming and J lost 2 bases, with 14 bases between them. The sample consisted of naive CD4+ T cells sorted from blood. Stated subset: CD45RA+ positively selected. This chain uses TRBV5-1 with TRBJ2-2, with D unresolved. The source of this sequence is a man aged 30 to 45 in good health. The CDR3 protein is CASSLAWAVSNTGELFF. In nucleotides, the CDR3 is TGCGCCAGCAGCTTGGCCTGGGCTGTAAGTAACACCGGGGAGCTGTTTTTT.